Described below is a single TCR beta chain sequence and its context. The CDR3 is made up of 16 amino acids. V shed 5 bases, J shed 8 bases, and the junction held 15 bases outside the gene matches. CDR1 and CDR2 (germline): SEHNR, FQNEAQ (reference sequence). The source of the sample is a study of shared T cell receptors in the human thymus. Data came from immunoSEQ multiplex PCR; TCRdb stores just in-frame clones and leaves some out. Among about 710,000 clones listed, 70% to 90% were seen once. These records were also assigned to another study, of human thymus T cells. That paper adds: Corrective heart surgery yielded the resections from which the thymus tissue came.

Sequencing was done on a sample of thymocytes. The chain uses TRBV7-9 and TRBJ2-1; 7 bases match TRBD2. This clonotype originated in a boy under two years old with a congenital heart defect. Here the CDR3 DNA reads TGTGCCAGCAGCAACCGGGACTACCACCTGCGGGATGAGCAGTTCTTC. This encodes CASSNRDYHLRDEQFF.